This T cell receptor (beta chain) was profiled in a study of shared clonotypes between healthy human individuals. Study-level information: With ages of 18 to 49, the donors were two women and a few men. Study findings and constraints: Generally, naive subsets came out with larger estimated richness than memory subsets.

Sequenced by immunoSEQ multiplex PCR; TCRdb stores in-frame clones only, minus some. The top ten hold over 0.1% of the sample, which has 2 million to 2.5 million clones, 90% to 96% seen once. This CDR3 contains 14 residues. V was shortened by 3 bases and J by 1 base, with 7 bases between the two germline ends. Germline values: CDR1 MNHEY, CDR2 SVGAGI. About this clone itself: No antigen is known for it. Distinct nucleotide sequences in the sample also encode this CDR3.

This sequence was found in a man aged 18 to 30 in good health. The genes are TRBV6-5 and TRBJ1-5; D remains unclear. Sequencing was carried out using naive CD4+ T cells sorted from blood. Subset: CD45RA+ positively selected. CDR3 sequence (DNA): TGTGCCAGCAGTTATGGAGAGAGCAATCAGCCCCAGCATTTT. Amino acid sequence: CASSYGESNQPQHF.